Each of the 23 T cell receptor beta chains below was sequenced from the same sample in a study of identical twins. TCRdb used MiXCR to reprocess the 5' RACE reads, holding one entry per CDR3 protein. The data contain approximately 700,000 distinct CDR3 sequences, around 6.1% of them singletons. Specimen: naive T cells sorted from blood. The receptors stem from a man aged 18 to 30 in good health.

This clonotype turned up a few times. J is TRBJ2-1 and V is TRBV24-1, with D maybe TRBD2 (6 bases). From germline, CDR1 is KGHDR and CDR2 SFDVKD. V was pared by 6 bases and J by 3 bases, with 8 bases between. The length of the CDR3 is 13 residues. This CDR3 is CATSLADYNEQFF. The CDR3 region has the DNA TGTGCCACCAGTTTAGCGGACTACAATGAGCAGTTCTTC.

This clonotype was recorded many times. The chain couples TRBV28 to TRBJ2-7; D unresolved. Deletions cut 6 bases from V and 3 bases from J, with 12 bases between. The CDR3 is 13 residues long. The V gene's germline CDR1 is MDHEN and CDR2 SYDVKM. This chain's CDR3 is CASSLKGNYEQYF. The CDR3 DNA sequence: TGTGCCAGCAGCCTCAAGGGCAACTACGAGCAGTACTTC.

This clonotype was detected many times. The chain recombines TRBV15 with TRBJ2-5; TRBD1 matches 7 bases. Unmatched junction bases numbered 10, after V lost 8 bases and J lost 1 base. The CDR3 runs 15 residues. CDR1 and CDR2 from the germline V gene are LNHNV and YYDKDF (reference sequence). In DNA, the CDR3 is TGTGCCACCGCAGGGGGAGAACAAGCCCAAGAGACCCAGTACTTC. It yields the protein CATAGGEQAQETQYF.

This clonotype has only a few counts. The CDR3 loop reads CASSQTGTANYGYTF. DNA of the CDR3: TGCGCCAGCAGCCAGACAGGGACCGCTAACTATGGCTACACCTTC. The V call is TRBV5-1, the J call TRBJ1-2, with 7 bases lining up with TRBD1. V lost 4 bases, J lost 0 bases, and 6 bases stayed unmatched. The CDR3 runs 15 residues. Germline V gives CDR1 SGHRS, CDR2 YFSETQ. The variable domain in full, with the rest retrieved from reference TRBV5-1 and TRBJ1-2, is KAGVTQTPRYLIKTRGQQVTLSCSPISGHRSVSWYQQTPGQGLQFLFEYFSETQRNKGNFPGRFSGRQFSNSRSEMNVSTLELGDSALYLCASSQTGTANYGYTFGSGTRLTVV.

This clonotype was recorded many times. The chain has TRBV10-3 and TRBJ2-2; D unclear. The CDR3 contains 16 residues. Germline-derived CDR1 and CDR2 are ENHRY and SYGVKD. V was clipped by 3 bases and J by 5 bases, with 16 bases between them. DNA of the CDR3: TGTGCCATCAGTGATGGAATAACAGTAGGGACCGGGGAGCTGTTTTTT. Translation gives CAISDGITVGTGELFF.

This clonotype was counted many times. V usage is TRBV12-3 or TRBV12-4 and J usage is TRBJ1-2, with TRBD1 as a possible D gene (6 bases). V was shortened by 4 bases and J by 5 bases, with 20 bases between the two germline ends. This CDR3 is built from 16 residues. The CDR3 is CASSSGQTRTWYGYTF. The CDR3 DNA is TGTGCCAGCAGTTCTGGACAGACTAGGACTTGGTATGGCTACACCTTC.

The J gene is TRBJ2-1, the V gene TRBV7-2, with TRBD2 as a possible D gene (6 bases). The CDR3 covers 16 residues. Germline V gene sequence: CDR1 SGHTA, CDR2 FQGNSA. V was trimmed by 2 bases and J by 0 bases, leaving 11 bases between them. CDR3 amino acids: CASSLFPSVSYNEQFF. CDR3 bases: TGTGCCAGCAGCTTATTTCCTAGCGTCTCCTACAATGAGCAGTTCTTC.

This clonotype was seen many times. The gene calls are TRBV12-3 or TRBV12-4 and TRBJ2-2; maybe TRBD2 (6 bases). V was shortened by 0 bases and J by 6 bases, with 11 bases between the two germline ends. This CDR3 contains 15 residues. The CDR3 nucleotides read TGTGCCAGCAGTTTAGCGGAGGGAGTCTCCGGGGAGCTGTTTTTT. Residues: CASSLAEGVSGELFF.

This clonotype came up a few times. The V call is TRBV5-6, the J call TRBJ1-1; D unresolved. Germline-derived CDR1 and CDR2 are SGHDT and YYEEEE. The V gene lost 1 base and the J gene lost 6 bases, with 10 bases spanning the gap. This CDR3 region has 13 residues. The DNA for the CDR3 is TGTGCCAGCAGCTTGACTGTCCATTCTGAAGCTTTCTTT. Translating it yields CASSLTVHSEAFF. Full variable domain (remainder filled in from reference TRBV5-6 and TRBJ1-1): DAGVTQSPTHLIKTRGQQVTLRCSPKSGHDTVSWYQQALGQGPQFIFQYYEEEERQRGNFPDRFSGHQFPNYSSELNVNALLLGDSALYLCASSLTVHSEAFFGQGTRLTVV.

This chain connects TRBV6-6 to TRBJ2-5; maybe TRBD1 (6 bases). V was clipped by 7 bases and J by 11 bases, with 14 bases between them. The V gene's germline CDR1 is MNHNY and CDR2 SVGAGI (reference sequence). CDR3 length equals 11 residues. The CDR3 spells CASKSGQPQYF. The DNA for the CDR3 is TGTGCCAGCAAGTCTGGACAGCCTCAGTACTTC.

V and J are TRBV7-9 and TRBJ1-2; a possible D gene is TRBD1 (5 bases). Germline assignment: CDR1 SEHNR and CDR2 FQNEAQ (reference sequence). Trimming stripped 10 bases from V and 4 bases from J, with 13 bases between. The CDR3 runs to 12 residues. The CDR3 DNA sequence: TGTGCCATCGATGACAGACCCTATGGCTACACCTTC. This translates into CAIDDRPYGYTF.

The CDR3 DNA follows: TGCGCCAGCAGCGGAGGGCGGCGGGGGGGTAGGCAGACCTCCTACAATGAGCAGTTCTTC. Translation gives CASSGGRRGGRQTSYNEQFF. The chain combines TRBV5-1 with TRBJ2-1; 9 positions match TRBD2. Germline assignment: CDR1 SGHRS and CDR2 YFSETQ. The CDR3 has 20 amino acids. The J segment lost 0 bases and the V segment lost 4 bases, leaving 17 bases of the junction unmatched.

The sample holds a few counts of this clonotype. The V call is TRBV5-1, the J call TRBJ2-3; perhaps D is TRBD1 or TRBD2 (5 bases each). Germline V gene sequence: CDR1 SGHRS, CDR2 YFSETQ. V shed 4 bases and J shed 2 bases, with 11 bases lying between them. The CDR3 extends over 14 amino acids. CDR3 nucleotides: TGCGCCAGCAGCGTTAGGGACCCCACAGATACGCAGTATTTT. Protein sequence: CASSVRDPTDTQYF.

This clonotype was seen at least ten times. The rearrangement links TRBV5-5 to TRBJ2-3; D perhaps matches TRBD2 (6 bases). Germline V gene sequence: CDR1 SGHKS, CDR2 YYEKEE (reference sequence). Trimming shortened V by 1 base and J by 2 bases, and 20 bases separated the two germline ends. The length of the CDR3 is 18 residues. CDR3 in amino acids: CASSLRRVEGTTTDTQYF. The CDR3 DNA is TGTGCCAGCAGCTTGAGGAGGGTGGAGGGTACCACCACAGATACGCAGTATTTT.

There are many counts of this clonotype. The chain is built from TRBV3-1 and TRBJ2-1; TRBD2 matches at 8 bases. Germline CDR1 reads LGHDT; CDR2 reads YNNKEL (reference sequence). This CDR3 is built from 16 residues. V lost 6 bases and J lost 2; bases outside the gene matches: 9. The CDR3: CASRAGSGSAYNEQFF. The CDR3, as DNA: TGTGCCAGCAGGGCTGGCAGCGGGAGTGCCTACAATGAGCAGTTCTTC.

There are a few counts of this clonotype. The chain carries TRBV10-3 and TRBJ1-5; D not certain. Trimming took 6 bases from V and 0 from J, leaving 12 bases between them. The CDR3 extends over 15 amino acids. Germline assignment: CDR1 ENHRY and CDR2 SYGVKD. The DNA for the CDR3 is TGTGCCATCAGACCCCGAGTCACTAGCAATCAGCCCCAGCATTTT. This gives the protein CAIRPRVTSNQPQHF.

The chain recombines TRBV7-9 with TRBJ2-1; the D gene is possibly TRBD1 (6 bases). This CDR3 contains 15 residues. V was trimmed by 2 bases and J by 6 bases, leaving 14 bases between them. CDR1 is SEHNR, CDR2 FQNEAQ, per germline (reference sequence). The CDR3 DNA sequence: TGTGCCAGCAGCTTAAGGGACACACGTCCCAATGAGCAGTTCTTC. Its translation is CASSLRDTRPNEQFF.

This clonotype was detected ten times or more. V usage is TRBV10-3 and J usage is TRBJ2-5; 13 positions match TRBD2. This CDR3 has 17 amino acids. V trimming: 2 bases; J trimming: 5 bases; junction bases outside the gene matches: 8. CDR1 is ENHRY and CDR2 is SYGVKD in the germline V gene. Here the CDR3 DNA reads TGTGCCATCAGTGAGCCCGCTACTAGCGGGGGGGAGGAGACCCAGTACTTC. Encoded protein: CAISEPATSGGEETQYF.

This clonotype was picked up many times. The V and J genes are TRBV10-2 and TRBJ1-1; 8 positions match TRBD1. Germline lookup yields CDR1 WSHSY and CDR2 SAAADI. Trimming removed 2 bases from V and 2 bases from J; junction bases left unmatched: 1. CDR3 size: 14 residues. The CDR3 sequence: CASSEGQGNTEAFF. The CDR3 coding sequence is TGCGCCAGCAGTGAGGGACAGGGTAACACTGAAGCTTTCTTT.

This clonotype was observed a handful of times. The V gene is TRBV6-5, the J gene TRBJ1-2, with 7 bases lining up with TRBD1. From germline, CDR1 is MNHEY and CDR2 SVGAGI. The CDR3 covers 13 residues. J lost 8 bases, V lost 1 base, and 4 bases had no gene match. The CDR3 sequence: CASSYLTGNGYTF. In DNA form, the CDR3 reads TGTGCCAGCAGTTACTTGACAGGGAACGGCTACACCTTC.

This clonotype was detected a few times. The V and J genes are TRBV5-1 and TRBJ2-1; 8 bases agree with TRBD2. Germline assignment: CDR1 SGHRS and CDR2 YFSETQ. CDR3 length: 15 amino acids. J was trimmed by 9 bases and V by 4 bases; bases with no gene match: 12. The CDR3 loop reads CASSPAAGVGSEQFF. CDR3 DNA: TGCGCCAGCAGCCCCGCAGCGGGAGTGGGCAGTGAGCAGTTCTTC.

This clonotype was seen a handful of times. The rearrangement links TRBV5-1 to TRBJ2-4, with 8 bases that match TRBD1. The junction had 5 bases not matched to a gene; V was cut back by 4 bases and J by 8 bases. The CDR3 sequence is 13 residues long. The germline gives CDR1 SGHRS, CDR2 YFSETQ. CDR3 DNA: TGCGCCAGCAGCGAAGGACAGGGAGACATTCAGTACTTC. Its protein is CASSEGQGDIQYF.

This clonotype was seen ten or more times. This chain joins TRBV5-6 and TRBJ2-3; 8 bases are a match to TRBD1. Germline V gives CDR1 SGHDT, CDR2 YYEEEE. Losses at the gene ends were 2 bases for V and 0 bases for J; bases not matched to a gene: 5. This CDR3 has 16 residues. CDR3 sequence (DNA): TGTGCCAGCAGCTTTCCGGGACAGGCGAGCACAGATACGCAGTATTTT. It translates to CASSFPGQASTDTQYF.